These 25 T cell receptor beta chains share one sample of origin, sequenced in a study of T cells in Graves' hyperthyroidism and ophthalmopathy. The investigators amplified TCR beta CDR3 regions from RNA transcripts. First-round RT-PCR with HTBI primers amplified the TCR CDR3 region. TCRdb itself ran the multiplex PCR reads through MiXCR, one entry per CDR3 protein. In the table there are around 300,000 distinct CDR3 sequences, 25% to 30% of which are singletons. Sequenced sample: blood. The receptors shown here come from a middle-aged man with Graves' hyperthyroidism that later progressed to Graves' ophthalmopathy.

This clonotype showed up many times. The rearrangement uses TRBV13 and TRBJ1-2; maybe TRBD1 (5 bases). CDR3 length: 12 amino acids. Germline values: CDR1 PRHDT, CDR2 FYEKMQ (reference sequence). Deletions cut 5 bases from V and 4 bases from J, with 8 bases between. The CDR3 nucleotides are TGTGCCAGCAGCCCGGGGGGCTATGGCTACACCTTC. Its translation is CASSPGGYGYTF.

The rearrangement links TRBV3-1 to TRBJ2-5, with D perhaps matching TRBD2 (5 bases). Trimming stripped 2 bases from V and 1 base from J, with 17 bases between. The germline V gene has CDR1 LGHDT and CDR2 YNNKEL (reference sequence). The CDR3 is 17 amino acids. The chain's CDR3 is CASSQFVVVSGQETQYF. DNA of the CDR3: TGTGCCAGCAGCCAATTCGTAGTGGTGAGCGGCCAAGAGACCCAGTACTTC.

The chain employs TRBV7-2 and TRBJ2-7; D is ambiguous. Germline loops: CDR1 SGHTA, CDR2 FQGNSA. This CDR3 has 14 amino acids. The ends were cut back, 2 bases at V and 2 bases at J, with 10 bases in the middle. CDR3 amino acids: CASSLTARTYEQYF. CDR3 in DNA: TGTGCCAGCAGCTTAACCGCCAGGACCTACGAGCAGTACTTC.

This clonotype showed up many times. V is TRBV7-9 and J is TRBJ1-2; no firm D call. The germline gives CDR1 SEHNR, CDR2 FQNEAQ (reference sequence). Trimming took 8 bases from V and 2 from J, leaving 12 bases between them. The CDR3 covers 13 residues. CDR3 nucleotide sequence: TGTGCCAGCCGACATCAGGAGAACTATGGCTACACCTTC. Amino acid sequence: CASRHQENYGYTF. The whole variable domain, remainder taken from reference TRBV7-9 and TRBJ1-2, is DTGVSQNPRHKITKRGQNVTFRCDPISEHNRLYWYRQTLGQGPEFLTYFQNEAQLEKSRLLSDRFSAERPKGSFSTLEIQRTEQGDSAMYLCASRHQENYGYTFGSGTRLTVV.

This clonotype has only a few counts. The gene calls are TRBV25-1 and TRBJ1-2, with 9 bases identical to TRBD1. V was clipped by 5 bases and J by 4 bases; unmatched bases: 5. Germline V gene data show CDR1 as MGHDK and CDR2 as SYGVNS. The CDR3 is 14 residues long. In DNA form, the CDR3 reads TGTGCCAGCAGTCCCTGGGACAGGGTCTATGGCTACACCTTC. Translated: CASSPWDRVYGYTF.

The chain combines TRBV28 with TRBJ2-7; TRBD1 agrees at 7 bases. The V segment lost 4 bases and the J segment 5 bases; nucleotides outside the gene matches: 2. The CDR3 covers 12 residues. Germline lookup yields CDR1 MDHEN and CDR2 SYDVKM. The CDR3 DNA sequence: TGTGCCAGCAGTTACGGACAGGACGAGCAGTACTTC. It is translated as CASSYGQDEQYF.

The V gene is TRBV6-1, the J gene TRBJ2-5; TRBD1 aligns across 7 bases. Losses at the gene ends were 6 bases for V and 4 bases for J; bases not matched to a gene: 5. Per germline, CDR1 MNHNS and CDR2 SASEGT. The length of the CDR3 is 13 residues. CDR3 sequence reads: CASRPGTVETQYF. CDR3 sequence (DNA): TGTGCCAGCAGGCCCGGGACAGTAGAGACCCAGTACTTC.

This clonotype was seen a few times. In nucleotides, the CDR3 is TGTGCCACCAGCAGAGCCGGGGACAGGGGAGGGACTGAAGCTTTCTTT. Translation: CATSRAGDRGGTEAFF. The rearrangement uses TRBV15 and TRBJ1-1; 10 nucleotides line up with TRBD1. The J segment lost 5 bases and the V segment lost 1 base, leaving 7 bases of the junction unmatched. CDR3 length equals 16 residues. CDR1 is LNHNV, CDR2 YYDKDF, per germline (reference sequence).

This clonotype was picked up many times. The chain links TRBV15 to TRBJ1-1, with D maybe TRBD1 (5 bases). CDR3 length: 13 amino acids. Germline CDR1 reads LNHNV; CDR2 reads YYDKDF (reference sequence). Trimming removed 9 bases from V and 4 bases from J, with 15 bases in between. The CDR3 DNA is TGTGCCACTGGGGCCGGCCCGCTCACTGAAGCTTTCTTT. Residues: CATGAGPLTEAFF.

This clonotype was detected many times. The chain employs TRBV3-1 and TRBJ1-2, with TRBD1 as a possible D gene (6 bases). Germline loops: CDR1 LGHDT, CDR2 YNNKEL (reference sequence). The CDR3 covers 13 residues. Trimming took 4 bases from V and 4 from J, leaving 10 bases between them. The CDR3 coding sequence is TGTGCCAGCAGCCGGGCCAGGGGCTATGGCTACACCTTC. Protein sequence: CASSRARGYGYTF.

The chain links TRBV20-1 to TRBJ2-7, with D possibly TRBD1 on 5 matching bases. Trimming took off 1 base at V and 2 bases at J, with 12 bases between the two ends. This CDR3 has 14 amino acids. Germline CDR1 DFQATT, CDR2 SNEGSKA (reference sequence). The CDR3 spells CSARGMAGPYEQYF. As DNA, the CDR3 is TGCAGTGCTAGAGGCATGGCAGGGCCCTACGAGCAGTACTTC.

As to this clonotype: An end of the junction does not agree with germline; a read error may underlie this. The rearrangement joins TRBV14 to TRBJ1-3; D call uncertain. Looked up from germline, CDR1 is SGHDN and CDR2 is FVKESK. The CDR3 runs 14 residues. The CDR3 DNA sequence: TGTGCCTCCAGTCGTCGAAACTCTGGAAACACCATGTATTTT. Protein sequence: CASSRRNSGNTMYF.

The rearrangement uses TRBV28 and TRBJ1-1; a weak D match, TRBD1 (6 bases). The ends were cut back, 6 bases at V and 4 bases at J, with 15 bases in the middle. This CDR3 has 14 amino acids. Germline assignment: CDR1 MDHEN and CDR2 SYDVKM. The CDR3 DNA sequence: TGTGCCAGCAGCTCGGACAGTCTTACCACTGAAGCTTTCTTT. It codes for CASSSDSLTTEAFF.

This clonotype has ten or more counts. The chain joins TRBV24-1 to TRBJ2-7, with 7 bases aligning to TRBD1. V dropped 3 bases and J dropped 2; count of bases not matched to a gene: 6. CDR1 is KGHDR, CDR2 SFDVKD, per germline. The length of the CDR3 is 15 residues. The CDR3 DNA is TGTGCCACCAGTGATGCCTCGACAGGGACCTACGAGCAGTACTTC. Its translation: CATSDASTGTYEQYF.

The table lists this clonotype with many counts. The chain links TRBV9 to TRBJ2-2, with D possibly TRBD2 on 7 matching bases. The CDR3 covers 15 residues. Trimming cost V 4 bases and J 6 bases, with 16 bases left between them. The germline CDR1 and CDR2 sequences are SGDLS and YYNGEE. For the CDR3, the DNA is TGTGCCAGCAGCCCCAAAAGGGGGGGTCCCGGGGAGCTGTTTTTT. This codes for CASSPKRGGPGELFF.

V gene TRBV19 combines with J gene TRBJ2-5, with D possibly being TRBD1 or TRBD2 (5 bases each). V lost 10 bases and J lost 5, with 17 bases in between. The CDR3 totals 13 residues. Germline V gives CDR1 LNHDA, CDR2 SQIVND (reference sequence). The CDR3 bases are TGTGCCACTACTCGGGACGCGGGTGAGACCCAGTACTTC. This codes for CATTRDAGETQYF.

This clonotype has ten or more counts. This rearrangement joins TRBV30 to TRBJ1-1; D may be TRBD1 (5 bases). The CDR3 totals 13 residues. The germline V gene has CDR1 GTSNPN and CDR2 SVGIG (reference sequence). The V end lost 3 bases, the J end lost 2 bases, and 10 bases lay between the germline ends. CDR3 region: CAWSQTVNTEAFF. CDR3 nucleotides: TGTGCCTGGAGCCAGACAGTCAACACTGAAGCTTTCTTT.

CDR3 protein: CASSPLQGFSHEQYF. The CDR3 DNA reads TGTGCCAGCTCACCTTTACAGGGCTTTTCGCACGAGCAGTACTTC. The chain has TRBV18 and TRBJ2-7; possibly TRBD1 for D (6 bases). V was trimmed by 3 bases and J by 5 bases, leaving 17 bases between them. This CDR3 has 15 residues. Per the germline V gene, CDR1 is KGHSH and CDR2 is LQKENI.

The chain links TRBV6-2 or TRBV6-3 to TRBJ2-7; 11 nucleotides agree with TRBD2. This CDR3 comprises 15 residues. Germline V gives CDR1 MNHEY, CDR2 SVGEGT. V lost 6 bases, J lost 0 bases, and 4 bases stayed unmatched. CDR3 loop: CASSLTSGISYEQYF. The DNA of the CDR3 is TGTGCCAGCAGCCTGACTAGCGGGATCTCCTACGAGCAGTACTTC.

This chain connects TRBV20-1 to TRBJ2-5, with unresolved D. This CDR3 comprises 14 residues. Trimming removed 4 bases from V and 2 bases from J, with 14 bases in between. Germline V gene lookup returns CDR1 DFQATT and CDR2 SNEGSKA (reference sequence). In DNA, the CDR3 is TGCAGTGCTACGGGTATGGGCAGACAAGAGACCCAGTACTTC. Protein product: CSATGMGRQETQYF.

This clonotype was observed at least ten times. The chain carries TRBV20-1 and TRBJ2-7; 7 nucleotides agree with TRBD1. Germline assignment: CDR1 DFQATT and CDR2 SNEGSKA (reference sequence). The CDR3 covers 14 residues. Trimming removed 6 bases from V and 2 bases from J; junction bases left unmatched: 10. This CDR3 is CSAETGIVTYEQYF. The DNA for the CDR3 is TGCAGTGCGGAGACAGGGATCGTAACCTACGAGCAGTACTTC.

This clonotype was seen ten or more times. The V and J genes are TRBV12-3 or TRBV12-4 and TRBJ2-7; 8 nucleotides align to TRBD2. The CDR3 sequence is 15 residues long. J was trimmed by 1 base and V by 4 bases; bases with no gene match: 6. CDR3 loop: CASSSIAGNSYEQYF. The CDR3 DNA reads TGTGCCAGCAGTTCCATAGCGGGAAATTCCTACGAGCAGTACTTC.

This clonotype was found many times. This chain links TRBV20-1 with TRBJ2-7; 8 nucleotides match TRBD1. The CDR3 is made up of 15 amino acids. Germline V lookup: CDR1 DFQATT, CDR2 SNEGSKA (reference sequence). J was trimmed by 3 bases and V by 3 bases; bases with no gene match: 10. The CDR3 is CSASPLGQVGYEQYF. DNA of the CDR3: TGCAGTGCTAGCCCCTTGGGACAGGTAGGCTACGAGCAGTACTTC.

This clonotype was detected only once. J is TRBJ1-5 and V is TRBV7-2; 7 nucleotides line up with TRBD1. V shed 5 bases, J shed 2 bases, and the junction held 6 bases outside the gene matches. Per germline, CDR1 SGHTA and CDR2 FQGNSA. The CDR3 runs to 15 residues. DNA of the CDR3: TGTGCCAGCAGCCCTCAAGGGGGCGGCAATCAGCCCCAGCATTTT. It codes for CASSPQGGGNQPQHF.

In its sample, this clonotype was seen many times. This rearrangement joins TRBV5-1 to TRBJ2-5; 7 nucleotides line up with TRBD2. Trimming cost V 2 bases and J 5 bases; bases outside gene matches: 9. CDR1 is SGHRS and CDR2 is YFSETQ in the germline V gene. The CDR3 sequence is 15 residues long. CDR3 nucleotide sequence: TGCGCCAGCAGCTTTACTAGCGACCAGAGGGAGACCCAGTACTTC. Translation: CASSFTSDQRETQYF.